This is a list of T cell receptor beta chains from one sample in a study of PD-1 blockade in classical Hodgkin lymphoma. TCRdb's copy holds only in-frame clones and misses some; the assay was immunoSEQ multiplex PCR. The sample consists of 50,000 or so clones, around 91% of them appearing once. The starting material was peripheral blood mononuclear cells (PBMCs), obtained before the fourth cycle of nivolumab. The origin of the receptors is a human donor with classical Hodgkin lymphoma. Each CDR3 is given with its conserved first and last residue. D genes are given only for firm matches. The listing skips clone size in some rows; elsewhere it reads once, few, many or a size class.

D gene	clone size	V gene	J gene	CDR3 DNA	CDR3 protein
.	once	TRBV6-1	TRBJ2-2	TGTGCCAGCAGTGAAGAGGTGGAGGGGGAGCTGTTTTTT	CASSEEVEGELFF
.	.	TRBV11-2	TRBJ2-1	TGTGCCAGCAGCTTACATGGAGCCGCGGTTGGGCACAATGAGCAGTTCTTC	CASSLHGAAVGHNEQFF
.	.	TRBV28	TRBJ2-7	TGTGCCAGCAGTTTTTCAACCCGCTACGAGCAGTACTTC	CASSFSTRYEQYF
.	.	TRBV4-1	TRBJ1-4	TGCGCCAGCAGCCAACTCCAGCGGGAAAAACTGTTTTTT	CASSQLQREKLFF
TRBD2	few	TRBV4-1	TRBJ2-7	TGCGCCAGCAGCCAAGTATTAGCGGGAGTCAGCTACGAGCAGTACTTC	CASSQVLAGVSYEQYF
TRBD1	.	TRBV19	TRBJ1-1	TGTGCCAGTAGTCCATTGGCCCGACAGGGGACCACTGAAGCTTTCTTT	CASSPLARQGTTEAFF
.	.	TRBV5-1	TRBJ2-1	TGCGCCAGCAGCTTGACAGGGGCGGGAGAGGGTGAGCAGTTCTTC	CASSLTGAGEGEQFF
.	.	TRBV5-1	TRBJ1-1	TGCGCCAGCAGCTTGGGAGGGATGAACACTGAAGCTTTCTTT	CASSLGGMNTEAFF
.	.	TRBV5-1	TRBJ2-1	TGCGCCAGCAGCTTGGGGAGCAGCGGCGGTTCCTCCTACAATGAGCAGTTCTTC	CASSLGSSGGSSYNEQFF
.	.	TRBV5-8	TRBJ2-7	TGTGCCAGCAGGACAGGCCGCGAGCAGTACTTC	CASRTGREQYF
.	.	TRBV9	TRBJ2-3	TGTGCCAGCAGCGTAGGGACTAGCACAGATACGCAGTATTTT	CASSVGTSTDTQYF
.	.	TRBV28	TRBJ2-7	TGTGCCAGCAGTTTGGCCTACGAGCAGTACTTC	CASSLAYEQYF
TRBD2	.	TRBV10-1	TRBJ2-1	TGCGCCAGCAGCGAATCACCGGGACTAGCGGGATTCGATGAGCAGTTCTTC	CASSESPGLAGFDEQFF
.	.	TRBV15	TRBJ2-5	TGTGCCACCAGCAGAGTCTTCCCAGGGACCCAAGAGACCCAGTACTTC	CATSRVFPGTQETQYF
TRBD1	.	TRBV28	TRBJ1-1	TGTGCCAGCAACATACAGGGGGCTGAAGCTTTCTTT	CASNIQGAEAFF
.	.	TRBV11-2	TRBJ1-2	TGTGCCAGCAGCTCCCTTCAGACAGGATCTAACTATGGCTACACCTTC	CASSSLQTGSNYGYTF
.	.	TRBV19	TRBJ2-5	TGTGCCAGTAGTATGGGGATTGGGACCCAGTACTTC	CASSMGIGTQYF
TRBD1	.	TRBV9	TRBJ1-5	TGTGCCAGCAGCGTAGGGTTTCTGACAGGGACCAATCAGCCCCAGCATTTT	CASSVGFLTGTNQPQHF
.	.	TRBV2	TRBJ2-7	TGTGCCAGCAGTGAAATTGAAGGGGCAGACGAGCAGTACTTC	CASSEIEGADEQYF
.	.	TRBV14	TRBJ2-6	TGTGCCACCAGTCCATCTAGGGCCAACGTCCTGACTTTC	CATSPSRANVLTF
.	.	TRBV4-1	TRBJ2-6	TGCGCCAGCAGCCAAGATTTCCCGGTTGGACCAGTCTTCTCTGGGGCCAACGTCCTGACTTTC	CASSQDFPVGPVFSGANVLTF
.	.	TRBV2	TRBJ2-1	TGTGCCAGCAGTTCCGAGGATGAGCAGTTCTTC	CASSSEDEQFF
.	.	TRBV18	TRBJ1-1	TGTGCCAGCTCACGGCTCGGGACACCCAACACTGAAGCTTTCTTT	CASSRLGTPNTEAFF
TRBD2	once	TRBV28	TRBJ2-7	TGTGCCAGCAGCCTGACTAGCGGGAGCTACGAGCAGTACTTC	CASSLTSGSYEQYF
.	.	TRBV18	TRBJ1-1	TGTGCCAGCTCACGCGATGTTTTACGATCACGGACTGAAGCTTTCTTT	CASSRDVLRSRTEAFF
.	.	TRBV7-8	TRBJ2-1	TGTGCCAGCAGCTTAGCGGGAGGTCCTGAGCAGTTCTTC	CASSLAGGPEQFF
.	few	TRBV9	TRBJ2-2	TGTGCCAGCAGCGTAGATCCCGGGAAGCTGTTTTTT	CASSVDPGKLFF
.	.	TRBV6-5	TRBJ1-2	TGTGCCAGCAGAAACGGACCTAACTATGGCTACACCTTC	CASRNGPNYGYTF
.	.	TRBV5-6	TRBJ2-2	TGTGCCAGCAGCTTCTTTGGTCCTGGCACCGGGGAGCTGTTTTTT	CASSFFGPGTGELFF
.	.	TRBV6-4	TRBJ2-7	TGTGCCCCCACAGGTAGAAAGTCCTACGAGCAGTACTTC	CAPTGRKSYEQYF
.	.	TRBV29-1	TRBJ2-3	TGCAGCGACGCAGTCGGAACCACAGATACGCAGTATTTT	CSDAVGTTDTQYF
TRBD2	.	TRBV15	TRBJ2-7	TGTGCCACCAGCAGCGGGACTAGTGCCTACGAGCAGTACTTC	CATSSGTSAYEQYF
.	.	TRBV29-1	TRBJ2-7	TGCAGCGTTGCCGGGAGCCCGAAAGCACCGGCTTACGAGCAGTACTTC	CSVAGSPKAPAYEQYF
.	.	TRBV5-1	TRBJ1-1	TGCGCCAGCAGCTTGGGCGCGGCGGGCCACATGAACACTGAAGCTTTCTTT	CASSLGAAGHMNTEAFF
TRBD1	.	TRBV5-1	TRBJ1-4	TGCGCCAGCAGCTTAGCGGGGGACAGGGCTAGCGAAAAACTGTTTTTT	CASSLAGDRASEKLFF
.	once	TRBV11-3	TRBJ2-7	TGTGCCAGCAGCTTAACTACCTACGAGCAGTACTTC	CASSLTTYEQYF
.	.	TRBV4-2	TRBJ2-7	TGTGCCAGCAGCCAAGAATTGGTTGATAGCTACGAGCAGTACTTC	CASSQELVDSYEQYF
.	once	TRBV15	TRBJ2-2	TGTGCCACCAGCAGAGGGAGAGGGGGGGAGCTGTTTTTT	CATSRGRGGELFF
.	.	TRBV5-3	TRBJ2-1	TGTGCCACCACGGGGGAGAGCTCCTACAATGAGCAGTTCTTC	CATTGESSYNEQFF
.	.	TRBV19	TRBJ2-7	TGTGCCAGTAGTCATTTAGGCGAGACCTACGAGCAGTACTTC	CASSHLGETYEQYF
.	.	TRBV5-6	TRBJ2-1	TGTGCCAGCTTCTTCCGACTGAGGGATCCCCATGAGCAGTTCTTC	CASFFRLRDPHEQFF
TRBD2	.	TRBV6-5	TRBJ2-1	TGTGCCAGCAGGGCCGGGACTAGCTCCTACAATGAGCAGTTCTTC	CASRAGTSSYNEQFF
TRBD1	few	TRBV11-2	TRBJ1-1	TGTGCCAGCAGCTTCCGGGACAGCAAGGCGTACACTGAAGCTTTCTTT	CASSFRDSKAYTEAFF
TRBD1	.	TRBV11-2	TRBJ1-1	TGTGCCAGCAGCTATTCAACAGGGGGAGGAACTGAAGCTTTCTTT	CASSYSTGGGTEAFF
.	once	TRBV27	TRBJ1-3	TGTGCCAGCAGTCCCCTCGGAGCGGCCGGAAACACCATATATTTT	CASSPLGAAGNTIYF
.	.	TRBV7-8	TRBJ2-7	TGTGCCAGCAGCCTTCCCCCATACGAGCAGTACTTC	CASSLPPYEQYF
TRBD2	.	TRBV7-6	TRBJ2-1	TGTGCCAGCAGCTTAGAGCGAGGGCGGGAGGGCCTCAATGAGCAGTTCTTC	CASSLERGREGLNEQFF
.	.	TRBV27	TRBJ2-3	TGTGCCAGCGGGCGGCCGGGGGTCAGCACAGATACGCAGTATTTT	CASGRPGVSTDTQYF
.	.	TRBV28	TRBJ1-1	TGTGCCAGCATTAGGGGGTTTGGTATGAACACTGAAGCTTTCTTT	CASIRGFGMNTEAFF
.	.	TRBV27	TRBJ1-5	TGTGCCAGCAGATCCGGACAGATACTAAATCAGCCCCAGCATTTT	CASRSGQILNQPQHF
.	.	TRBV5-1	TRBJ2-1	TGCGCCAGCAGCTTGGCCCGGACACTAGTCTACAATGAGCAGTTCTTC	CASSLARTLVYNEQFF
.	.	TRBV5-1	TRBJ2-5	TGCGCCAGCAGCCTAGGGAGAGGACTCCAAGAGACCCAGTACTTC	CASSLGRGLQETQYF
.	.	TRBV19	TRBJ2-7	TGTGCCAGTAGTATAGTGGGGGTCCCTAACGAGCAGTACTTC	CASSIVGVPNEQYF
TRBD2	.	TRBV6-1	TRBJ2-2	TGTGCCAGCAGTGTCCCCCCCTCTAGCGGGGAAAACACCGGGGAGCTGTTTTTT	CASSVPPSSGENTGELFF
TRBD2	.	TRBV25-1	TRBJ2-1	TGTGCCAGCAGTGAACTCTCCCTAGCGGGAGAACATAGTGAGCAGTTCTTC	CASSELSLAGEHSEQFF
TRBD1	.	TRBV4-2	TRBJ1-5	TGTGCCAGCAGCCAACGGACAGGGAGGGATCAGCCCCAGCATTTT	CASSQRTGRDQPQHF
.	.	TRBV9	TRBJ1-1	TGTGCCAGCAGCGCGGACGGAAACACTGAAGCTTTCTTT	CASSADGNTEAFF
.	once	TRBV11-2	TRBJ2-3	TGTGCCAGCAGCTTAAGTCGGGCCACAGATACGCAGTATTTT	CASSLSRATDTQYF
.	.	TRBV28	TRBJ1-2	TGTGCCAGCGGTGACAGTCGTTGGGGCTACACCTTC	CASGDSRWGYTF